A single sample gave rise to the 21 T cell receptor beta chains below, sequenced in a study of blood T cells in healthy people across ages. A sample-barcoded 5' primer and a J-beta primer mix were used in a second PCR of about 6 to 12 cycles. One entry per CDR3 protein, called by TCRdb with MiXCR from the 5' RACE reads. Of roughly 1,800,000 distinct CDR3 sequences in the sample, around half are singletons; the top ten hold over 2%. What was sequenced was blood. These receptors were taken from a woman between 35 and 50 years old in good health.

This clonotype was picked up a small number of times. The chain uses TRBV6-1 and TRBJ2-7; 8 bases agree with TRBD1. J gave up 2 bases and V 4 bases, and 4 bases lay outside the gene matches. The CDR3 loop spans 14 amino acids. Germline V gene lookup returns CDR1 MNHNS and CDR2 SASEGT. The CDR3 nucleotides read TGTGCCAGCAGTGCCACGGGACAGGCCTACGAGCAGTACTTC. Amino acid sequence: CASSATGQAYEQYF.

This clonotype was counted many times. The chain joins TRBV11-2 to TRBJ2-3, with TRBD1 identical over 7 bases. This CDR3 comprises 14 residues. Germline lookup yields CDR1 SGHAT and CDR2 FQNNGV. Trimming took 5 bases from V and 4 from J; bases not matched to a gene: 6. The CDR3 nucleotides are TGTGCCAGCAGCCTGTCCACAGGGGCAGATACGCAGTATTTT. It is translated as CASSLSTGADTQYF.

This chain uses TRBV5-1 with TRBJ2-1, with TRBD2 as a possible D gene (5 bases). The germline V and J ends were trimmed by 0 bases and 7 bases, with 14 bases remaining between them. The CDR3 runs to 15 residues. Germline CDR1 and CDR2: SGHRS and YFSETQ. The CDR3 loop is CASSLGAHRGNEQFF. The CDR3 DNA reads TGCGCCAGCAGCTTGGGGGCCCACCGCGGGAATGAGCAGTTCTTC.

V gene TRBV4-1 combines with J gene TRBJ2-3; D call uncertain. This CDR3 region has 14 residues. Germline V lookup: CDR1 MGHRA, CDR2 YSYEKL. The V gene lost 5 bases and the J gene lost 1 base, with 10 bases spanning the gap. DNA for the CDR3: TGCGCCAGCAGCGTAACAGACCGCACAGATACGCAGTATTTT. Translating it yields CASSVTDRTDTQYF.

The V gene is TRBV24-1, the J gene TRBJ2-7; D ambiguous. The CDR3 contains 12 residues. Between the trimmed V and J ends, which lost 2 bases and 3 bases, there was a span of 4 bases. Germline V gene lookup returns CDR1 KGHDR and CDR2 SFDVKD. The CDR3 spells CATSDWGYEQYF. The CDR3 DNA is TGTGCCACCAGTGATTGGGGCTACGAGCAGTACTTC.

This chain's CDR3 is CASSQEGITLGTEAFF. CDR3 bases: TGTGCCAGCAGCCAAGAAGGGATAACCCTGGGGACTGAAGCTTTCTTT. The chain is built from TRBV4-2 and TRBJ1-1, with D hard to call. This CDR3 contains 16 residues. CDR1 LGHNA and CDR2 YNFKEQ come from the germline V gene. V lost 0 bases and J 5 bases, leaving 16 bases between the germline ends.

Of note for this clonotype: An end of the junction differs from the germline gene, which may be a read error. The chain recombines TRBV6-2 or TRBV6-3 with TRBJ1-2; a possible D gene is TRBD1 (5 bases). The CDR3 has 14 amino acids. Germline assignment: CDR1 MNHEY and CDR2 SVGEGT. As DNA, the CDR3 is TGTGCCAGCAGGCCCAACCAGGGTATCTATGGCCACACCTTC. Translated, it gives CASRPNQGIYGHTF.

The CDR3 nucleotides read TGCGCCAGCAGTGGGGACAGGGTGCCCCAAGAGACCCAGTACTTC. The encoded protein is CASSGDRVPQETQYF. The chain carries TRBV10-2 and TRBJ2-5; TRBD1 matches at 9 bases. Germline V lookup: CDR1 WSHSY, CDR2 SAAADI. The CDR3 sequence is 15 residues long. V was pared by 4 bases and J by 1 base, with 4 bases of the junction left unmatched.

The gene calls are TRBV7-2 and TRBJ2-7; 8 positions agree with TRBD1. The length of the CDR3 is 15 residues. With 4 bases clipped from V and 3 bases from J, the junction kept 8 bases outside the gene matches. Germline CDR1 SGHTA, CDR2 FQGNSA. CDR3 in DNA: TGTGCCAGCAGCTCCCGGCCGGGACAGGTCTACGAGCAGTACTTC. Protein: CASSSRPGQVYEQYF.

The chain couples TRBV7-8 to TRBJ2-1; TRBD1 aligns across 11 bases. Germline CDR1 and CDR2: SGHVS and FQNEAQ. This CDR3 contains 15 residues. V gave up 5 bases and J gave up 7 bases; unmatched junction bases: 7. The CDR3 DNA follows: TGTGCCAGCAGCATCGGACAGGGGGCCCTAAATGAGCAGTTCTTC. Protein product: CASSIGQGALNEQFF.

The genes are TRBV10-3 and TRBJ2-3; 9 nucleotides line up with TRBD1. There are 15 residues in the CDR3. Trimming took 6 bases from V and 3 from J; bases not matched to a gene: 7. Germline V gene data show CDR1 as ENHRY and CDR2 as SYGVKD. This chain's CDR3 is CAIRAGTGMTDTQYF. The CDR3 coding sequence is TGTGCCATCAGAGCCGGGACAGGGATGACAGATACGCAGTATTTT.

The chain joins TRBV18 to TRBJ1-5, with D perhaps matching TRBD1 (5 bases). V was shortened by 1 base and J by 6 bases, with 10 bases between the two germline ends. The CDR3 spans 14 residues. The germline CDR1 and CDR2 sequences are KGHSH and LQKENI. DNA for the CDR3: TGTGCCAGCTCACCACAGCCGGGGACTCAGCCCCAGCATTTT. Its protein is CASSPQPGTQPQHF.

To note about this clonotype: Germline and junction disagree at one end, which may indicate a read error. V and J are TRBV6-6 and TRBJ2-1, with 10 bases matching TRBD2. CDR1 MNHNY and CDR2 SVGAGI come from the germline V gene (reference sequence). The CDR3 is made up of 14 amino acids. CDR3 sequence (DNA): TGTGCCAGCAGAGCGGGGGGGCCGGACAATGAACAGTTCTTC. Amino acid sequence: CASRAGGPDNEQFF.

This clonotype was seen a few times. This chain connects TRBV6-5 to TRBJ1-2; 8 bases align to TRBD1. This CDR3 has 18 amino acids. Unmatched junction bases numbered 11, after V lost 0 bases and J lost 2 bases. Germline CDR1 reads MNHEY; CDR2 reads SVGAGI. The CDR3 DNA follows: TGTGCCAGCAGTTACTCGAGGAGGACAGGGAGTCGAAACTATGGCTACACCTTC. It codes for CASSYSRRTGSRNYGYTF.

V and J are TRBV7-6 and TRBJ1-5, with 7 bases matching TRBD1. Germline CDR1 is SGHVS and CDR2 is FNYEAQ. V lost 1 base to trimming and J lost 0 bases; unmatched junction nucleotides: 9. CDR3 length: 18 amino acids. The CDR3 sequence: CASSLDEGTDYSNQPQHF. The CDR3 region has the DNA TGTGCCAGCAGCTTAGACGAAGGGACAGATTATAGCAATCAGCCCCAGCATTTT.

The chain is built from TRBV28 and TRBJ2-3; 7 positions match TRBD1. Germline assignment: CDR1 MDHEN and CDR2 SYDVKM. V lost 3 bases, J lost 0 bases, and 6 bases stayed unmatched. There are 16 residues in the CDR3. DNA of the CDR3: TGTGCCAGCAGTTTCGATAGGGGGCCTAGCACAGATACGCAGTATTTT. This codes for CASSFDRGPSTDTQYF.

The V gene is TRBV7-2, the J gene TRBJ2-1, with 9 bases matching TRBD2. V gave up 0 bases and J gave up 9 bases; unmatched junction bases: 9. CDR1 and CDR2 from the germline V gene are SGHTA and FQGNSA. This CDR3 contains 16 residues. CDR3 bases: TGTGCCAGCAGCTTAGCGCGGGGCGGGGGGGCCCGTGAGCAGTTCTTC. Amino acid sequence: CASSLARGGGAREQFF.

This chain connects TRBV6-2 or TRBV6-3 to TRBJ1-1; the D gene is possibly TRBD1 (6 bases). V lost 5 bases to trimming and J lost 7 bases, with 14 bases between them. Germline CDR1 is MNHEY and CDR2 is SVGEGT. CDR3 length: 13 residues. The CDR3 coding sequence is TGTGCCAGCAGTCTACACAGGGCTGGTGAAGCTTTCTTT. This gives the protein CASSLHRAGEAFF.

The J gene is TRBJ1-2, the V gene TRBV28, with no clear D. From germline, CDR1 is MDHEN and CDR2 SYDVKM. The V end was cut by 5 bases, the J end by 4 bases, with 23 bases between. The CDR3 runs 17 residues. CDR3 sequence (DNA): TGTGCCAGCAGTCCCCACGGCCCGGCCCCATTGGGCTATGGCTACACCTTC. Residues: CASSPHGPAPLGYGYTF.

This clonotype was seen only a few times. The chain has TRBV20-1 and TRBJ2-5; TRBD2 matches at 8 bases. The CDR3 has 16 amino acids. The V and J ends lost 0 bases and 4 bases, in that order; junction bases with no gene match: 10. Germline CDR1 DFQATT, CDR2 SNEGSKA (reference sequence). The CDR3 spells CSARDAGGGLRETQYF. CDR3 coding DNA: TGCAGTGCTAGAGATGCGGGCGGGGGGTTGAGAGAGACCCAGTACTTC.

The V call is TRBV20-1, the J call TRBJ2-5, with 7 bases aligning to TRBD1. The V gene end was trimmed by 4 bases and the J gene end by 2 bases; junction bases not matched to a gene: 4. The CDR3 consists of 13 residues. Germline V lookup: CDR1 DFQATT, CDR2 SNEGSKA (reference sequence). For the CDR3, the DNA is TGCAGTGCTACCGGGACAGTACAAGAGACCCAGTACTTC. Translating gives CSATGTVQETQYF.